The clone carrying this TCR beta chain was seen ten or more times. Its antigen is not known. The germline V gene has CDR1 SGHAT and CDR2 FQDESV (reference sequence). The CDR3 has 17 amino acids. Trimming stripped 3 bases from V and 0 bases from J, with 17 bases between. This record comes from a study of Graves' ophthalmopathy and Graves' hyperthyroidism. Study-level points and caveats: Ophthalmopathy versus stable hyperthyroidism: 13-signature model gave 85% to 90% sensitivity, less than 83% specificity.

Recruitment covered hyperthyroidism patients aged 18 to 65 whose new diagnosis was of under 2 months' duration. Orbital computed tomography and thyroid ultrasound, along with TRAb, serum thyroxine and clinical symptoms, underpinned diagnosis. As the template, RNA transcripts were used to amplify TCR beta CDR3 regions. HTBI primers were employed in first-round RT-PCR, then a second-round multiplex PCR followed. TCRdb ran MiXCR on the multiplex PCR reads and lists one entry per CDR3 protein. The sample has some 380,000 distinct CDR3 sequences, 15% seen once. The chain recombines TRBV11-1 with TRBJ1-2; D possibly corresponds to TRBD1 (6 bases). Sequencing was done on a sample of peripheral blood. This sequence originates from a woman under 30 with stable Graves' hyperthyroidism. The DNA of the CDR3 is TGTGCCAGCAGCTTGGACAGAAGGTCTGGTACTAACTATGGCTACACCTTC. Protein product: CASSLDRRSGTNYGYTF. Full variable domain (rest looked up from reference TRBV11-1 and TRBJ1-2): EAEVAQSPRYKITEKSQAVAFWCDPISGHATLYWYRQILGQGPELLVQFQDESVVDDSQLPKDRFSAERLKGVDSTLKIQPAELGDSAMYLCASSLDRRSGTNYGYTFGSGTRLTVV.